Listed here are 21 T cell receptor beta chains from one sample, sequenced in a study of CD8 T cells in ankylosing spondylitis. TCRdb re-derived calls from the 5' RACE reads in MiXCR, one entry per CDR3 protein. The sample lists under 300,000 distinct CDR3 sequences, roughly 10% occurring once. Material for sequencing was blood, either unsorted or a sorted T cell fraction (not recorded which). Every receptor here comes from a male donor with ankylosing spondylitis or in good health (not recorded which).

The chain is built from TRBV12-3 or TRBV12-4 and TRBJ1-1; D is uncertain. Trimming cost V 2 bases and J 5 bases, with 9 bases left between them. The CDR3 extends over 13 amino acids. The CDR3 loop reads CASSLSPTTEAFF. DNA for the CDR3: TGTGCCAGCAGTTTAAGTCCCACTACTGAAGCTTTCTTT.

This clonotype was recorded at least ten times. This chain links TRBV7-8 with TRBJ2-2; D is ambiguous. Looked up from germline, CDR1 is SGHVS and CDR2 is FQNEAQ. Trimming left V 5 bases short and J 1 base short, with 17 bases between. The CDR3 runs 17 residues. The CDR3 protein is CASSPRRAYQNTGELFF. Here the CDR3 DNA reads TGTGCCAGCAGCCCCAGAAGGGCTTATCAGAACACCGGGGAGCTGTTTTTT.

This clonotype was observed at least ten times. The chain joins TRBV20-1 to TRBJ2-5; D unclear. V shed 0 bases and J shed 2 bases, with 10 bases lying between them. The CDR3 is 14 amino acids. Germline values: CDR1 DFQATT, CDR2 SNEGSKA (reference sequence). The CDR3 region is CSARDWAGQETQYF. CDR3 nucleotides: TGCAGTGCTAGAGATTGGGCCGGACAAGAGACCCAGTACTTC.

This clonotype came up a few times. CDR3 protein: CAISGPRDSSYEQYF. CDR3 sequence (DNA): TGTGCCATCAGCGGGCCCCGGGACAGCTCCTACGAGCAGTACTTC. V usage is TRBV10-3 and J usage is TRBJ2-7; TRBD1 matches 7 bases. The length of the CDR3 is 15 residues. Germline CDR1 and CDR2: ENHRY and SYGVKD. Germline trimming cut 6 bases from V and 0 bases from J; bases unmatched to any gene: 8.

This clonotype occurred many times. The J gene is TRBJ2-5, the V gene TRBV15; D is possibly TRBD2 (6 bases). The CDR3 has 15 amino acids. The V gene's germline CDR1 is LNHNV and CDR2 YYDKDF (reference sequence). V lost 3 bases and J 4 bases, leaving 15 bases between the germline ends. Here the CDR3 reads CATSSFGGTRETQYF. In DNA form, the CDR3 reads TGTGCCACCAGCAGTTTCGGAGGGACGAGAGAGACCCAGTACTTC.

This clonotype was counted ten times or more. The CDR3 region is CASSLASTLLAKNIQYF. The CDR3 coding sequence is TGTGCCAGCAGCTTGGCCTCCACATTACTAGCCAAAAACATTCAGTACTTC. The rearrangement joins TRBV5-5 to TRBJ2-4; unclear D gene. Germline loops: CDR1 SGHKS, CDR2 YYEKEE (reference sequence). Trimming shortened V by 0 bases and J by 0 bases, and 13 bases separated the two germline ends. The CDR3 is 17 residues long.

V gene TRBV29-1 combines with J gene TRBJ2-3; D possibly matches TRBD1 or TRBD2 (5 bases each). The CDR3 is made up of 14 amino acids. Germline V gives CDR1 SQVTM, CDR2 ANQGSEA. V lost 4 bases and J 0 bases, leaving 11 bases between the germline ends. As DNA, the CDR3 is TGCAGCGTTGTGGGGGTGGCTAGCACAGATACGCAGTATTTT. It is translated as CSVVGVASTDTQYF.

Ten or more counts support this clonotype. The chain joins TRBV29-1 to TRBJ2-7; D might be TRBD1 (6 bases). Germline assignment: CDR1 SQVTM and CDR2 ANQGSEA. Between the trimmed V and J ends, which lost 0 bases and 8 bases, there was a span of 20 bases. The length of the CDR3 is 15 residues. Here the CDR3 reads CSVEEEDSPEGQQYF. CDR3 coding DNA: TGCAGCGTTGAAGAGGAGGACAGCCCCGAGGGTCAGCAGTACTTC.

This clonotype was picked up many times. This rearrangement joins TRBV12-3 or TRBV12-4 to TRBJ2-3; 7 nucleotides match TRBD2. The CDR3 is 15 amino acids. The V gene end was trimmed by 5 bases and the J gene end by 2 bases; junction bases not matched to a gene: 7. CDR3 DNA sequence: TGTGCCAGCAGTCGTCTCGCGGGGGTCACAGATACGCAGTATTTT. Amino acids: CASSRLAGVTDTQYF.

This clonotype was seen at least ten times. The V call is TRBV5-1, the J call TRBJ1-5; 8 positions agree with TRBD1. CDR3 length: 15 residues. From germline, CDR1 is SGHRS and CDR2 YFSETQ. The V gene end was trimmed by 2 bases and the J gene end by 5 bases; junction bases not matched to a gene: 6. DNA for the CDR3: TGCGCCAGCAGCTTATTGGACAGGGAAGATCAGCCCCAGCATTTT. It specifies CASSLLDREDQPQHF. The full variable domain, with the rest looked up from reference TRBV5-1 and TRBJ1-5, is KAGVTQTPRYLIKTRGQQVTLSCSPISGHRSVSWYQQTPGQGLQFLFEYFSETQRNKGNFPGRFSGRQFSNSRSEMNVSTLELGDSALYLCASSLLDREDQPQHFGDGTRLSIL.

This clonotype was seen at least ten times. The gene calls are TRBV5-1 and TRBJ1-1; D gene ambiguous. Germline V CDR1 and CDR2: SGHRS, YFSETQ. V was shortened by 4 bases and J by 0 bases, with 19 bases between the two germline ends. CDR3 length equals 17 residues. Here the CDR3 DNA reads TGCGCCAGCAGCCCAACCTCAATTCCACCGATGAACACTGAAGCTTTCTTT. It specifies CASSPTSIPPMNTEAFF. The full variable domain, rest sourced from reference TRBV5-1 and TRBJ1-1, is KAGVTQTPRYLIKTRGQQVTLSCSPISGHRSVSWYQQTPGQGLQFLFEYFSETQRNKGNFPGRFSGRQFSNSRSEMNVSTLELGDSALYLCASSPTSIPPMNTEAFFGQGTRLTVV.

The sample holds many counts of this clonotype. The rearrangement links TRBV20-1 to TRBJ2-3, with D perhaps matching TRBD2 (6 bases). In germline, CDR1 is DFQATT, CDR2 SNEGSKA (reference sequence). This CDR3 contains 13 residues. Trimming left V 5 bases short and J 3 bases short, with 12 bases between. DNA of the CDR3: TGCAGTGCTCCCTTGGGAGGTACAGATACGCAGTATTTT. Amino acids: CSAPLGGTDTQYF.

This clonotype was recorded many times. This rearrangement joins TRBV20-1 to TRBJ2-1, with 11 positions matching TRBD2. The germline V gene has CDR1 DFQATT and CDR2 SNEGSKA (reference sequence). The CDR3 runs to 15 residues. V lost 3 bases, J lost 2 bases, and 3 bases stayed unmatched. DNA for the CDR3: TGCAGTGCTAGGCTAGCGGGGGGAGCCTACAATGAGCAGTTCTTC. It yields the protein CSARLAGGAYNEQFF.

This clonotype was observed at least ten times. The chain has TRBV20-1 and TRBJ2-7, with 12 bases identical to TRBD1. Trimming at V came to 0 bases and at J to 1 base, leaving 4 bases not matched to a gene. CDR1 DFQATT and CDR2 SNEGSKA come from the germline V gene (reference sequence). The CDR3 spans 16 residues. This CDR3 is CSARDPGQGASYEQYF. CDR3 coding DNA: TGCAGTGCTAGAGATCCGGGACAGGGGGCTTCCTACGAGCAGTACTTC.

This clonotype was recorded many times. V and J are TRBV9 and TRBJ1-2, with no clear D. Germline loops: CDR1 SGDLS, CDR2 YYNGEE. CDR3 size: 10 residues. V dropped 7 bases and J dropped 6 bases, with 7 bases sitting between them. The CDR3 spells CASPVHGYTF. The CDR3 DNA sequence: TGTGCCAGCCCGGTACATGGCTACACCTTC. Supplemented by reference TRBV9 and TRBJ1-2, the full variable domain reads DSGVTQTPKHLITATGQRVTLRCSPRSGDLSVYWYQQSLDQGLQFLIQYYNGEERAKGNILERFSAQQFPDLHSELNLSSLELGDSALYFCASPVHGYTFGSGTRLTVV.

This clonotype was observed at least ten times. The V gene is TRBV15, the J gene TRBJ1-1; D might be TRBD1 (5 bases). The germline V and J ends were trimmed by 0 bases and 0 bases, with 8 bases remaining between them. Germline V gene data show CDR1 as LNHNV and CDR2 as YYDKDF (reference sequence). The CDR3 runs to 15 residues. CDR3 sequence: CATSRDRQLNTEAFF. CDR3 DNA sequence: TGTGCCACCAGCAGAGATAGACAGCTGAACACTGAAGCTTTCTTT.

The sample holds one count of this clonotype. The V and J genes are TRBV7-2 and TRBJ1-2; possibly TRBD1 for D (5 bases). V lost 5 bases, J lost 4 bases, and 23 bases lay in between. The CDR3 has 17 residues. Germline lookup yields CDR1 SGHTA and CDR2 FQGNSA. The CDR3 nucleotides read TGTGCCAGCAGCGGAACTACCGGGGCCCGGGGCGGCTATGGCTACACCTTC. Protein: CASSGTTGARGGYGYTF. Full variable domain (outside the CDR3, taken from reference TRBV7-2 and TRBJ1-2): GAGVSQSPSNKVTEKGKDVELRCDPISGHTALYWYRQSLGQGLEFLIYFQGNSAPDKSGLPSDRFSAERTGGSVSTLTIQRTQQEDSAVYLCASSGTTGARGGYGYTFGSGTRLTVV.

This clonotype has ten or more counts. The J gene is TRBJ1-2, the V gene TRBV20-1; D gene ambiguous. V was trimmed by 6 bases and J by 8 bases, leaving 16 bases between them. Germline values: CDR1 DFQATT, CDR2 SNEGSKA (reference sequence). CDR3 length equals 12 residues. The CDR3 here is CSASGPQSGYTF. The CDR3 DNA reads as TGCAGTGCCTCCGGGCCCCAATCAGGCTACACCTTC.

In this sample, this clonotype turned up a few times. The chain joins TRBV3-1 to TRBJ2-7; D gene ambiguous. V lost 0 bases to trimming and J lost 3 bases, with 9 bases between them. In germline, CDR1 is LGHDT, CDR2 YNNKEL (reference sequence). The CDR3 has 14 amino acids. The CDR3 DNA reads as TGTGCCAGCAGCCAAGAGTTAGGGATCTACGAGCAGTACTTC. The encoded protein is CASSQELGIYEQYF.

There are many counts of this clonotype. This sequence joins TRBV6-1 and TRBJ2-7; possible D gene TRBD2, 5 bases. Trimming shortened V by 6 bases and J by 4 bases, and 16 bases separated the two germline ends. CDR1 is MNHNS, CDR2 SASEGT, per germline. The CDR3 spans 14 residues. This chain's CDR3 is CASSQSRLAYEQYF. The CDR3 nucleotides are TGTGCCAGCAGCCAAAGCCGGCTAGCTTACGAGCAGTACTTC.

Comments on this clonotype: A much larger clonotype is one base distant, so this may be a read error. The genes are TRBV20-1 and TRBJ2-1; TRBD1 matches 7 bases. V was clipped by 0 bases and J by 12 bases; unmatched bases: 17. The CDR3 consists of 16 residues. The V gene's germline CDR1 is DFQATT and CDR2 SNEGSKA (reference sequence). The CDR3 bases are TGCAGTGCTAGAGATCACACTGGACAGGCCGGATTCGCGCAGTTCTTC. Its protein product is CSARDHTGQAGFAQFF.